This T cell receptor (beta chain) is from a study of Ad26.COV2.S vaccination and SARS-CoV-2 variants. This clone was found a few times. Treatment described: about 20 received Ad26.COV2.S at low or high dose, single or two shots; a few received placebo; per-sample allocation not given. Sampling happened 63 days after the first vaccine or placebo injection. Libraries were prepared by immunoSEQ multiplex PCR; TCRdb keeps only in-frame clonotypes and omits some of them. The table shows roughly 300,000 clones, with 75% to 90% occurring only once. The source is a person aged 18-65 years who received the Ad26.COV2.S COVID-19 vaccine or a placebo. The specimen comprised peripheral blood, sampled in a trial of Ad26.COV2.S vaccine versus placebo.

The CDR3 sequence is CASSQGGWGRTTEAFF. CDR3 sequence (DNA): TGCGCCAGCAGCCAAGGGGGATGGGGTAGGACGACTGAAGCTTTCTTT. The chain recombines TRBV4-3 with TRBJ1-1; D unresolved. The CDR3 runs 16 residues. Germline V gene lookup returns CDR1 LGHNA and CDR2 YSLEER. Trimming pared 1 base from V and 5 bases from J, leaving 17 bases between.